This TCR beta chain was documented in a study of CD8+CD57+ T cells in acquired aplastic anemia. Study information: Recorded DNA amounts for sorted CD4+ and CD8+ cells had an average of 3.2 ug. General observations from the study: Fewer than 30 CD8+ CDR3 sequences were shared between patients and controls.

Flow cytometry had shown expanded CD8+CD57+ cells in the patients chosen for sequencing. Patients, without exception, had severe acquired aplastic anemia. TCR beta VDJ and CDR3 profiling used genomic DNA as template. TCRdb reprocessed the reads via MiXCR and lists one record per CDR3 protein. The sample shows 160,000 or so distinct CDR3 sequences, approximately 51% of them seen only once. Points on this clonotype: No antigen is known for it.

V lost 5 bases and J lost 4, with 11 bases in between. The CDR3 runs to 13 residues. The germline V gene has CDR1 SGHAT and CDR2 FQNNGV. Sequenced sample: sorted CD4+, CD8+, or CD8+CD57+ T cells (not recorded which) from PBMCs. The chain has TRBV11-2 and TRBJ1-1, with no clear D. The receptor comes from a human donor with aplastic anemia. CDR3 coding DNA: TGTGCCAGCAGCCGACTCGGGGTCACTGAAGCTTTCTTT. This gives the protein CASSRLGVTEAFF.